The 15 T cell receptor beta chains presented below share a single source sample, sequenced in a study of T cell repertoires in cytomegalovirus infection. MiXCR, applied by TCRdb to the reads, yields one record per CDR3 protein. The table shows some 940,000 distinct CDR3 sequences, with more than 25% occurring only once. These receptors have no known antigen. Here the sequenced sample was cultured CD8+ T cells from PBMCs, taken from culture after CMV antigen stimulation. These receptors all stem from a human donor in good health (CMV status not recorded). Some clones in this sample may be carry-over from other donors' samples.

The chain employs TRBV4-2 and TRBJ2-5; TRBD1 matches at 7 bases. The CDR3 extends over 16 amino acids. The ends lost 0 bases at V and 5 bases at J; junction bases unmatched: 9. CDR1 LGHNA and CDR2 YNFKEQ come from the germline V gene. The CDR3, as DNA: TGTGCCAGCAGCCAAGATCGGGCAGGGGGTTATGAGACCCAGTACTTC. Protein sequence: CASSQDRAGGYETQYF.

There are many counts of this clonotype. This chain joins TRBV11-3 and TRBJ2-3; the match to TRBD1 covers 8 bases. Germline V gene lookup returns CDR1 SGHNT and CDR2 YENEEA. This CDR3 comprises 15 residues. The trim removed 4 bases at V and 2 bases at J, leaving 5 bases unmatched. CDR3 DNA: TGTGCCAGCAGCTCTGGACAGGGTTACACAGATACGCAGTATTTT. This gives the protein CASSSGQGYTDTQYF.

The genes are TRBV27 and TRBJ2-7; 10 bases match TRBD2. J lost 3 bases, V lost 6 bases, and 8 bases had no gene match. Germline V gene data show CDR1 as MNHEY and CDR2 as SMNVEV (reference sequence). This CDR3 is 15 amino acids long. The CDR3, as DNA: TGTGCCAGCAGCCCCTGGCTAGCGGGGGACTACGAGCAGTACTTC. This codes for CASSPWLAGDYEQYF.

The gene calls are TRBV16 and TRBJ1-4; TRBD1 aligns across 8 bases. With 2 bases clipped from V and 8 bases from J, the junction kept 4 bases outside the gene matches. The CDR3 totals 14 residues. Germline values: CDR1 KGHSY, CDR2 FQNENV. The CDR3 bases are TGTGCCAGCAGCCAACAGACAGGGGTGGAAAAACTGTTTTTT. Protein product: CASSQQTGVEKLFF.

This clonotype has just a few counts. The genes are TRBV24-1 and TRBJ1-5, with a weak D call TRBD1 (5 bases). The length of the CDR3 is 14 residues. V lost 4 bases, J lost 7 bases, and 13 bases lay in between. Germline V gene sequence: CDR1 KGHDR, CDR2 SFDVKD. CDR3 sequence: CATSEGAGWQPQHF. The CDR3 nucleotides are TGTGCCACCAGTGAAGGTGCAGGGTGGCAGCCCCAGCATTTT.

A few counts support this clonotype. The chain employs TRBV6-1 and TRBJ2-7; TRBD1 agrees at 8 bases. This CDR3 has 16 amino acids. J lost 3 bases, V lost 2 bases, and 9 bases had no gene match. Germline assignment: CDR1 MNHNS and CDR2 SASEGT. The CDR3 sequence is CASSEPDTGGYYEQYV. CDR3 nucleotide sequence: TGTGCCAGCAGTGAACCCGATACAGGGGGATACTACGAGCAGTACGTC.

This clonotype showed up many times. The rearrangement uses TRBV7-2 and TRBJ2-2; 11 positions agree with TRBD1. The CDR3 is 14 residues long. The germline gives CDR1 SGHTA, CDR2 FQGNSA. The ends lost 5 bases at V and 5 bases at J; junction bases unmatched: 1. CDR3 DNA: TGTGCCAGCAGCGGGACAGGGGGGACCGGGGAGCTGTTTTTT. Translating gives CASSGTGGTGELFF.

This chain links TRBV18 with TRBJ2-5; weak D call: TRBD2 (6 bases). Trimming cost V 4 bases and J 5 bases, with 26 bases left between them. Germline assignment: CDR1 KGHSH and CDR2 LQKENI. The CDR3 consists of 18 residues. The chain's CDR3 is CASSRTAYVGGRAETQYF. The CDR3 DNA reads TGTGCCAGCTCACGAACAGCCTACGTCGGGGGTCGCGCCGAGACCCAGTACTTC.

The chain recombines TRBV12-3 or TRBV12-4 with TRBJ1-5; D possibly corresponds to TRBD1 (5 bases). V shed 6 bases and J shed 3 bases, with 12 bases lying between them. CDR3 length: 14 amino acids. The CDR3 DNA is TGTGCCAGCAGCCGGGACGTCGCCAATCAGCCCCAGCATTTT. It yields the protein CASSRDVANQPQHF.

This clonotype was observed a few times. V and J are TRBV7-9 and TRBJ1-6; D is unclear. The CDR3 spans 16 residues. Deletions cut 2 bases from V and 8 bases from J, with 16 bases between. Germline CDR1 SEHNR, CDR2 FQNEAQ (reference sequence). The CDR3 nucleotides read TGTGCCAGCAGCTTAAGTAGGGATTTTTATTATTCACCCCTCCACTTT. This sequence encodes CASSLSRDFYYSPLHF.

V usage is TRBV12-3 or TRBV12-4 and J usage is TRBJ2-3; 7 nucleotides match TRBD1. The length of the CDR3 is 17 residues. Trimming at V came to 6 bases and at J to 1 base, leaving 13 bases not matched to a gene. CDR3 residues: CASRTPAQGWGTDTQYF. For the CDR3, the DNA is TGTGCCAGCAGAACACCAGCACAGGGGTGGGGCACAGATACGCAGTATTTT.

This CDR3 reads CASSVDPLAGQNIQYF. The CDR3 region has the DNA TGTGCCAGCAGCGTAGACCCACTAGCGGGGCAAAACATTCAGTACTTC. This chain links TRBV9 with TRBJ2-4, with 10 bases matching TRBD2. The CDR3 is 16 amino acids. V was pared by 0 bases and J by 5 bases, with 5 bases of the junction left unmatched. The germline CDR1 and CDR2 sequences are SGDLS and YYNGEE.

Many counts were recorded for this clonotype. The chain is built from TRBV7-2 and TRBJ1-2; D uncertain. CDR1 SGHTA and CDR2 FQGNSA come from the germline V gene. The length of the CDR3 is 16 residues. Trimming pared 5 bases from V and 2 bases from J, leaving 18 bases between. For the CDR3, the DNA is TGTGCCAGCAGCGACATAACAATACCCACCAACTATGGCTACACCTTC. It is translated as CASSDITIPTNYGYTF.

The chain is built from TRBV10-3 and TRBJ2-1; 7 bases line up with TRBD2. The CDR3 length is 13 residues. Germline V gene lookup returns CDR1 ENHRY and CDR2 SYGVKD. V was clipped by 7 bases and J by 4 bases; unmatched bases: 4. CDR3 protein: CAITGGTYNEQFF. Here the CDR3 DNA reads TGTGCCATCACGGGGGGAACGTACAATGAGCAGTTCTTC.

In its sample, this clonotype was seen a few times. J is TRBJ2-1 and V is TRBV20-1; TRBD2 matches 7 bases. Trimming cost V 3 bases and J 3 bases; bases outside gene matches: 5. This CDR3 comprises 14 residues. Germline CDR1 reads DFQATT; CDR2 reads SNEGSKA (reference sequence). The CDR3 nucleotides are TGCAGTGCTAGCGCGGGGGAGTTCTACAATGAGCAGTTCTTC. Its protein product is CSASAGEFYNEQFF.